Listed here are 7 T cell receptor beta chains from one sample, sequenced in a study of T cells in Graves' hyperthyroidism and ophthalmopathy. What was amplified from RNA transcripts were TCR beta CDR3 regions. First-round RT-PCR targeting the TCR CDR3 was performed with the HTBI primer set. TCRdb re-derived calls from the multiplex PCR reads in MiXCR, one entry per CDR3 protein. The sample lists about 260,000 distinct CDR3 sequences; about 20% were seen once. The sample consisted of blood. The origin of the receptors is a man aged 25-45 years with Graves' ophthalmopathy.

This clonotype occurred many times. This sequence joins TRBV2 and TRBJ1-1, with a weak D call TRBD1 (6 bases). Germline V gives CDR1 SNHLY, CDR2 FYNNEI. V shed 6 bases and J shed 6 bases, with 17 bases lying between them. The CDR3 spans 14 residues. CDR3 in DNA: TGTGCCAGCAGGAAGAACCAGGGGCCCGCTGAAGCTTTCTTT. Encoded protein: CASRKNQGPAEAFF.

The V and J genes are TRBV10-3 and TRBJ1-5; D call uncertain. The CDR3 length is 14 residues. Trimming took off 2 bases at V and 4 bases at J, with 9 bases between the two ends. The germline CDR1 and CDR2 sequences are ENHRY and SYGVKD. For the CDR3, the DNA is TGTGCCATCAGTGAGGGAAGGGTTAATCAGCCCCAGCATTTT. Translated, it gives CAISEGRVNQPQHF.

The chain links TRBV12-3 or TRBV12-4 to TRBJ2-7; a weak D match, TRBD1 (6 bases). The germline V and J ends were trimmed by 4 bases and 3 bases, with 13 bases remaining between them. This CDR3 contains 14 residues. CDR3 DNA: TGTGCCAGCAGTTCACTCGGACAGAACTACGAGCAGTACTTC. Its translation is CASSSLGQNYEQYF.

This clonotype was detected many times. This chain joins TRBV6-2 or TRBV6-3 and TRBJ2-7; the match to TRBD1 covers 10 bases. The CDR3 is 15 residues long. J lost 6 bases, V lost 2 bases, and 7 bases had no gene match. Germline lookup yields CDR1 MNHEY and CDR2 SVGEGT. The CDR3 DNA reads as TGTGCCAGCAGTTACGAGAGACAGGGGGCATCCGAGCAGTACTTC. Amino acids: CASSYERQGASEQYF.

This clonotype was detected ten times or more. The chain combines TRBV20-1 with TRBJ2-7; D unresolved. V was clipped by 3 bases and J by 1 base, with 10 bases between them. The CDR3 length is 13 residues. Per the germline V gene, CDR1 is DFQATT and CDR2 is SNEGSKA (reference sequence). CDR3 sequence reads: CSARGSRSYEQYF. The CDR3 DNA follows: TGCAGTGCTAGGGGCTCCAGATCCTACGAGCAGTACTTC.

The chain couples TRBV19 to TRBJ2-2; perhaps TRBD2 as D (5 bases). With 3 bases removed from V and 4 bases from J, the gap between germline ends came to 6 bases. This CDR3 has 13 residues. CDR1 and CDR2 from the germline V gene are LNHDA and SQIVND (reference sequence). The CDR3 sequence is CASSIEGTGELFF. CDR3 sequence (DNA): TGTGCCAGTAGTATTGAGGGCACCGGGGAGCTGTTTTTT. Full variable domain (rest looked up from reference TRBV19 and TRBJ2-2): DGGITQSPKYLFRKEGQNVTLSCEQNLNHDAMYWYRQDPGQGLRLIYYSQIVNDFQKGDIAEGYSVSREKKESFPLTVTSAQKNPTAFYLCASSIEGTGELFFGEGSRLTVL.

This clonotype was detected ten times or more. The CDR3 reads CASSFQSNYGYTF. DNA of the CDR3: TGTGCCAGCAGCTTCCAGTCAAACTATGGCTACACCTTC. This sequence joins TRBV5-6 and TRBJ1-2; no clear D. Germline CDR1 and CDR2: SGHDT and YYEEEE. The CDR3 loop spans 13 amino acids. Trimming shortened V by 2 bases and J by 2 bases, and 7 bases separated the two germline ends.